A selection of T cell receptor beta chains follows, all from one sample in a study of blood T cell repertoires in COVID-19. Sequencing used immunoSEQ multiplex PCR; TCRdb keeps in-frame clones, though not all of them. In the table there are some 130,000 clones, roughly 83% of which are singletons. Material for sequencing was PBMCs or T cells enriched from blood (not recorded which). These TCRs come from a man aged 35-49 years with acute COVID-19. Both conserved end residues are part of each CDR3. A D gene is named only where the DNA matches it firmly. Size is omitted from some rows. Given values are once, few, many or a class for expanded clones.

j_call d_call v_call clone_size cdr3_aa cdr3_nt
TRBJ2-7 - TRBV5-1 - CASSLARGSSSYEQYF TGCGCCAGCAGCTTGGCCCGCGGGTCCAGCTCCTACGAGCAGTACTTC
TRBJ2-7 - TRBV20-1 - CSAIGAYEQYF TGCAGTGCGATAGGGGCCTACGAGCAGTACTTC
TRBJ1-5 - TRBV5-1 - CASSLERDQPQHF TGCGCCAGCAGCTTGGAGAGGGATCAGCCCCAGCATTTT
TRBJ1-1 - TRBV6-4 - CASSDYHGSTEAFF TGTGCCAGCAGTGACTACCACGGGAGCACTGAAGCTTTCTTT
TRBJ2-7 TRBD1 TRBV7-9 few CASSLVPTGSDEQYF TGTGCCAGCAGCTTAGTGCCGACAGGGAGTGACGAGCAGTACTTC
TRBJ2-7 TRBD1 TRBV11-2 - CASSPDRVTGEQYF TGTGCCAGCAGCCCAGACAGGGTGACCGGCGAGCAGTACTTC
TRBJ2-1 - TRBV12-5 - CASGPDGSNEQFF TGTGCTAGTGGACCTGACGGGAGCAATGAGCAGTTCTTC
TRBJ2-2 TRBD2 TRBV27 - CASSLLGLADPANTGELFF TGTGCCAGCAGTCTCCTCGGACTAGCGGATCCCGCGAACACCGGGGAGCTGTTTTTT
TRBJ2-5 - TRBV5-1 - CASSSEGVEETQYF TGCGCCAGCAGCTCCGAAGGAGTGGAAGAGACCCAGTACTTC
TRBJ2-3 TRBD1 TRBV6-2/TRBV6-3 once CASSYSDRDPDTQYF TGTGCCAGCAGTTACTCGGACAGGGACCCAGATACGCAGTATTTT
TRBJ2-3 TRBD2 TRBV5-4 - CASSFHLVGGGTDTQYF TGTGCCAGCAGCTTCCACTTAGTGGGGGGGGGCACAGATACGCAGTATTTT
TRBJ2-2 - TRBV27 - CASRPEQGSSTGELFF TGTGCCAGCAGACCCGAACAGGGTAGTAGCACCGGGGAGCTGTTTTTT
TRBJ2-7 TRBD1 TRBV29-1 - CSVLVAGGGEQYF TGCAGCGTTTTGGTCGCAGGGGGTGGCGAGCAGTACTTC
TRBJ1-5 - TRBV28 once CASSSGNQPQHF TGTGCCAGCAGTTCCGGCAATCAGCCCCAGCATTTT
TRBJ2-2 - TRBV2 once CASNTGMSGELFF TGTGCCAGCAATACAGGGATGTCCGGGGAGCTGTTTTTT
TRBJ2-2 - TRBV4-3 - CASSLRGSTGELFF TGCGCCAGCAGCCTTAGGGGGAGCACCGGGGAGCTGTTTTTT
TRBJ1-4 - TRBV3-1/TRBV3-2 - CASSSTPANEKLFF TGTGCCAGCAGCTCGACACCTGCTAATGAAAAACTGTTTTTT
TRBJ2-7 - TRBV5-1 - CASSIEGHLYEQYF TGCGCCAGCAGTATTGAGGGACACCTCTACGAGCAGTACTTC
TRBJ2-3 TRBD1 TRBV5-6 - CASSSWTGWDTQYF TGTGCCAGCAGCAGCTGGACAGGCTGGGATACGCAGTATTTT
TRBJ2-7 - TRBV2 - CASSEGHFYEQYF TGTGCCAGCAGTGAGGGACACTTCTACGAGCAGTACTTC
TRBJ2-1 TRBD2 TRBV19 - CASSMALAGPYNEQFF TGTGCCAGTAGTATGGCCCTAGCGGGACCCTACAATGAGCAGTTCTTC
TRBJ2-7 TRBD1 TRBV27 - CASSLTRGNDYEQYF TGTGCCAGCAGTTTAACCAGGGGGAATGACTACGAGCAGTACTTC
TRBJ2-5 - TRBV7-2 - CASSSNRDLRETQYF TGTGCCAGCAGCTCAAACAGGGACCTAAGGGAGACCCAGTACTTC
TRBJ2-5 - TRBV28 - CASSLGGKETQYF TGTGCCAGCAGTTTAGGAGGTAAAGAGACCCAGTACTTC
TRBJ2-5 - TRBV5-1 - CASSLEGQGQETQYF TGCGCCAGCAGCTTGGAAGGGCAGGGCCAAGAGACCCAGTACTTC
TRBJ2-1 - TRBV5-1 - CASSLSYGDNEQFF TGCGCCAGCAGCTTGAGTTACGGGGACAATGAGCAGTTCTTC
TRBJ1-6 TRBD1 TRBV6-5 - CASSPDRDGNSPLHF TGTGCCAGCAGCCCCGACAGGGATGGAAATTCACCCCTCCACTTT
TRBJ1-4 - TRBV6-5 - CASSPTGGFEKLFF TGTGCCAGCAGCCCAACTGGGGGGTTCGAAAAACTGTTTTTT
TRBJ2-7 - TRBV5-4 - CASSLEIGGYEQYF TGTGCCAGCAGCTTGGAGATAGGGGGCTACGAGCAGTACTTC
TRBJ1-1 - TRBV28 few CASSSPGREGAEAFF TGTGCCAGCAGTTCCCCAGGGCGAGAAGGCGCTGAAGCTTTCTTT
TRBJ1-6 TRBD1 TRBV7-9 - CASSLGDRGNSPLHF TGTGCCAGCAGCTTAGGGGACAGGGGGAATTCACCCCTCCACTTT
TRBJ2-1 - TRBV7-2 - CASSPKVGVAGFFNEQFF TGTGCCAGCAGCCCAAAGGTCGGTGTCGCGGGATTTTTTAATGAGCAGTTCTTC
TRBJ1-1 TRBD1 TRBV7-6 - CASSSYRDRGNTEAFF TGTGCCAGCAGCTCCTACCGGGACAGGGGGAACACTGAAGCTTTCTTT
TRBJ1-2 - TRBV4-3 few CASSQDFGSGYGYTF TGCGCCAGCAGCCAAGATTTCGGGTCAGGGTATGGCTACACCTTC
TRBJ2-7 TRBD2 TRBV6-5 - CASSYSGLAGVEQYF TGTGCCAGCAGTTACTCGGGACTAGCGGGAGTCGAGCAGTACTTC
TRBJ2-7 - TRBV5-6 - CASSLRGSAYEQYF TGTGCCAGCAGCTTGAGGGGCTCTGCCTACGAGCAGTACTTC
TRBJ2-1 TRBD2 TRBV7-2 - CASSQTNPRTSGGGREFF TGTGCCAGCAGCCAAACCAATCCCAGAACTAGCGGGGGGGGCCGAGAGTTCTTC
TRBJ2-3 TRBD2 TRBV11-2 - CASSFRGVNTDTQYF TGTGCCAGCAGCTTCCGGGGGGTAAACACAGATACGCAGTATTTT
TRBJ2-3 TRBD2 TRBV7-2 - CASSLPSGGGTDTQYF TGTGCCAGCAGCTTACCGAGCGGGGGGGGCACAGATACGCAGTATTTT
TRBJ2-7 TRBD2 TRBV10-1 once CASSAGLAKNEQYF TGCGCCAGCAGTGCCGGACTAGCCAAAAACGAGCAGTACTTC
TRBJ1-5 TRBD1 TRBV29-1 - CSVDRGREHHQSSDGNQPQHF TGCAGCGTTGACAGGGGGCGGGAACACCACCAAAGCAGCGACGGTAATCAGCCCCAGCATTTT
TRBJ2-7 TRBD1 TRBV27 - CASSLQGQGYEQYF TGTGCCAGCAGTTTACAGGGACAGGGCTACGAGCAGTACTTC
TRBJ2-3 TRBD2 TRBV6-5 - CASRPLAGTDTQYF TGTGCCAGCAGGCCCCTAGCGGGGACAGATACGCAGTATTTT
TRBJ2-3 - TRBV18 - CASSPKYLTPRDTQYF TGTGCCAGCTCACCGAAGTACCTAACCCCCAGGGATACGCAGTATTTT
TRBJ1-6 TRBD1 TRBV19 - CASSTTGDDNSPLHF TGTGCCAGTAGTACCACAGGGGATGATAATTCACCCCTCCACTTT
TRBJ2-7 - TRBV5-1 - CASSFRGRDEQYF TGCGCCAGCAGCTTCAGGGGTCGTGACGAGCAGTACTTC
TRBJ1-2 - TRBV7-2 few CASSPAGGANYGYTF TGTGCCAGCAGCCCAGCCGGGGGGGCTAACTATGGCTACACCTTC